These 4 T cell receptor beta chains were sequenced from one sample in a study of cytomegalovirus exposure and HLA in healthy donors. The PCR used 60 Vbeta and 13 Jbeta primers. The repertoire was sequenced with immunoSEQ multiplex PCR; TCRdb's copy has only in-frame clones and lacks some. The sample holds around 150,000 clones, roughly 88% seen once. Specimen: PBMCs. The receptors were sampled from a man aged 45-65 years in good health and CMV-seropositive.

This clone has just a few counts. The rearrangement links TRBV4-1 to TRBJ1-1; TRBD1 might be the D (6 bases). The CDR3 sequence is 15 residues long. Trimming removed 1 base from V and 5 bases from J, with 14 bases in between. Germline loops: CDR1 MGHRA, CDR2 YSYEKL. Written as DNA, the CDR3 is TGCGCCAGCAGCCAAGCCGGGCCCAGGGGAACTGAAGCTTTCTTT. As protein: CASSQAGPRGTEAFF.

The J gene is TRBJ2-7, the V gene TRBV2, with 11 bases matching TRBD1. V lost 8 bases, J lost 5 bases, and 5 bases stayed unmatched. The CDR3 extends over 13 amino acids. Germline values: CDR1 SNHLY, CDR2 FYNNEI. The CDR3 sequence is CASDRDRGDEQYF. The CDR3 DNA is TGTGCCAGCGACCGGGACAGGGGGGACGAGCAGTACTTC.

The chain carries TRBV6-1 and TRBJ1-3, with 7 bases matching TRBD1. Germline V gene sequence: CDR1 MNHNS, CDR2 SASEGT. The CDR3 extends over 15 amino acids. With 8 bases clipped from V and 0 bases from J, the junction kept 7 bases outside the gene matches. The CDR3 is CASRAGQNSGNTIYF. CDR3 nucleotide sequence: TGTGCCAGCCGCGCGGGACAGAACTCTGGAAACACCATATATTTT.

The genes are TRBV6-5 and TRBJ2-7, with D uncertain. Germline CDR1 reads MNHEY; CDR2 reads SVGAGI. V lost 5 bases and J 2 bases, leaving 10 bases between the germline ends. CDR3 length: 13 amino acids. The CDR3: CASSEWATYEQYV. The CDR3 DNA reads TGTGCCAGCAGTGAATGGGCCACCTACGAGCAGTACGTC.